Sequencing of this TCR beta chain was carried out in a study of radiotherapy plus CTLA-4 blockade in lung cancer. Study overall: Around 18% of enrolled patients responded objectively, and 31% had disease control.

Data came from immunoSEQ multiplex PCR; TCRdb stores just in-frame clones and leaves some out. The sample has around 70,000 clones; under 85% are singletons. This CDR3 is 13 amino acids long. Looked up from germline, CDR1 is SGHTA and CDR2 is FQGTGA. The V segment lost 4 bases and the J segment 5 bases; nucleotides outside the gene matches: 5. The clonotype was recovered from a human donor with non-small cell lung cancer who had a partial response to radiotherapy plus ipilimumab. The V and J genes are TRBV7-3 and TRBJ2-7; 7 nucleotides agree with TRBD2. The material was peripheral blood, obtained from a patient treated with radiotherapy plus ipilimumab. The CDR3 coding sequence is TGTGCCAGCAGCTCTAGCGGAACAAACGAGCAGTACTTC. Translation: CASSSSGTNEQYF.